Reported below is one TCR beta chain. The sample holds other DNA sequences that translate to the same CDR3. These data are taken from a study of shared clonotypes between healthy human individuals. Method: immunoSEQ multiplex PCR; TCRdb's copy keeps in-frame clones and lacks some. Of some 2 million clones detected, about 95% appear once; the ten largest clones hold roughly 1%. V was pared by 1 base and J by 0 bases, with 4 bases between. The CDR3 totals 14 residues. Germline assignment: CDR1 MNHNS and CDR2 SASEGT. It was CD45RO-negative cells, positively selected for CCR7, that made up naive CD8 cells, with terminally differentiated effector memory CD45RA+ cells excluded.

This TCR derives from a man aged 18-30 years in good health. V is TRBV6-1 and J is TRBJ1-3, with D uncertain. The specimen was naive CD8+ T cells sorted from blood. CDR3 sequence (DNA): TGTGCCAGCAGTGAAGTAGGCTCTGGAAACACCATATATTTT. Translation gives CASSEVGSGNTIYF.